The clone carrying this T cell receptor beta chain has only a few counts. The antigen remains undetermined. V shed 4 bases and J shed 10 bases, with 16 bases lying between them. The CDR3 contains 12 residues. Germline V CDR1 and CDR2: GTSNPN, SVGIG (reference sequence). The sample comes from a study of shared clonotypes between healthy human individuals. Background on the study: Aged 18 to 49, the donors were a couple of women and three men.

Study-level points and caveats: In contrast to clonotypes shared by all four donors, non-shared clonotypes had lower generation probabilities.

Using 200 ng DNA, some 30,000 T cell genomes, the sorted-subset replicate PCRs were run. As handled by the study authors: In the immunoSEQ data, sequences were junction-only and lacked quality scores, so filtering differed. Sequenced by immunoSEQ multiplex PCR; TCRdb stores in-frame clones only, minus some. The DNA was the basis for D and trimming; V, J and clone size are from that table. Here the sample spans 1 million to 1.2 million clones, about 80% being singletons. The chain couples TRBV30 to TRBJ1-1; possible D gene TRBD1, 6 bases. Sequenced sample: memory CD4+ T cells from PBMCs. This sample's subset: CD45RA-negative fraction. The receptor's source is a man between 18 and 35 years old in good health. Some clones in this sample may be carry-over from other donors' samples. CDR3 in amino acids: CAWTNRDRRAFF. CDR3 nucleotides: TGTGCCTGGACGAACAGGGACCGAAGAGCTTTCTTT.